Listed below are T cell receptor beta chains from one sample, sequenced in a study of shared clonotypes between healthy human individuals. Sequenced by immunoSEQ multiplex PCR; TCRdb stores in-frame clones only, minus some. The sample contains some 2,500,000 clones, roughly 93% of which appear only once. Material: naive CD4+ T cells from PBMCs. The receptor set was obtained from a man between 18 and 35 years old in good health. Some clones in this sample may be carry-over from other donors' samples. CDR3s include the opening cysteine and the closing phenylalanine or tryptophan. Fields, in order: clone size, J gene, CDR3 length, D gene, V gene, CDR3 protein, CDR3 DNA. The D gene is left open where the match is weak. Size values are once, few and many counts, or a class for expanded clones, and some rows have none.

abundance: NA
j_gene: TRBJ1-3
len: 16
d_gene: TRBD1
v_gene: TRBV18
CDR3aa: CASSQNRDRAGNTIYF
CDR3nt: TGTGCCAGCTCCCAAAACCGGGACAGGGCTGGAAACACCATATATTTT

abundance: NA
j_gene: TRBJ2-2
len: 12
d_gene: NA
v_gene: TRBV28
CDR3aa: CASAWAGGELFF
CDR3nt: TGTGCCAGCGCGTGGGCTGGCGGGGAGCTGTTTTTT

abundance: NA
j_gene: TRBJ1-3
len: 13
d_gene: NA
v_gene: TRBV6-5
CDR3aa: CAAVREVGNTIYF
CDR3nt: TGTGCCGCAGTGAGGGAAGTTGGAAACACCATATATTTT

abundance: NA
j_gene: TRBJ1-4
len: 15
d_gene: TRBD1
v_gene: TRBV28
CDR3aa: CASSLQTGGSEKLFF
CDR3nt: TGTGCCAGCAGTTTACAGACAGGGGGAAGTGAAAAACTGTTTTTT

abundance: NA
j_gene: TRBJ2-7
len: 16
d_gene: NA
v_gene: TRBV5-1
CDR3aa: CASSQGTVGASYEQYF
CDR3nt: TGCGCCAGCAGCCAGGGGACGGTCGGGGCTTCCTACGAGCAGTACTTC

abundance: NA
j_gene: TRBJ1-5
len: 16
d_gene: NA
v_gene: TRBV6-6
CDR3aa: CASSSSRRGSNQPQHF
CDR3nt: TGTGCCAGCAGTAGTAGTCGGAGGGGTAGTAATCAGCCCCAGCATTTT

abundance: NA
j_gene: TRBJ1-1
len: 12
d_gene: NA
v_gene: TRBV7-2
CDR3aa: CASNVKGQPAFF
CDR3nt: TGTGCCAGCAACGTCAAAGGACAGCCGGCTTTCTTT

abundance: NA
j_gene: TRBJ1-1
len: 16
d_gene: NA
v_gene: TRBV7-2
CDR3aa: CASSVNLVGALSEAFF
CDR3nt: TGTGCCAGCAGCGTAAATTTAGTGGGCGCACTCAGTGAAGCTTTCTTT

abundance: few
j_gene: TRBJ1-1
len: 14
d_gene: NA
v_gene: TRBV29-1
CDR3aa: CSVEQGLLNTEAFF
CDR3nt: TGCAGCGTTGAGCAGGGCCTTCTGAACACTGAAGCTTTCTTT

abundance: once
j_gene: TRBJ1-6
len: 13
d_gene: NA
v_gene: TRBV7-9
CDR3aa: CASSLTVNSPLHF
CDR3nt: TGTGCCAGCAGCTTGACCGTTAATTCACCCCTCCACTTT

abundance: NA
j_gene: TRBJ2-3
len: 13
d_gene: NA
v_gene: TRBV5-1
CDR3aa: CASSFQGTDTQYF
CDR3nt: TGCGCCAGCAGCTTTCAAGGGACAGATACGCAGTATTTT

abundance: NA
j_gene: TRBJ2-1
len: 14
d_gene: TRBD2
v_gene: TRBV28
CDR3aa: CASRRGGPSNEQFF
CDR3nt: TGTGCCAGCAGGCGGGGAGGGCCCTCCAATGAGCAGTTCTTC

abundance: NA
j_gene: TRBJ1-2
len: 13
d_gene: NA
v_gene: TRBV2
CDR3aa: CASSDRGPYGYTF
CDR3nt: TGTGCCAGCAGTGATCGGGGGCCCTATGGCTACACCTTC

abundance: NA
j_gene: TRBJ1-1
len: 9
d_gene: NA
v_gene: TRBV20-1
CDR3aa: CSWDTEAFF
CDR3nt: TGCAGTTGGGACACTGAAGCTTTCTTT

abundance: NA
j_gene: TRBJ2-1
len: 13
d_gene: NA
v_gene: TRBV5-1
CDR3aa: CASSLAGIDEQFF
CDR3nt: TGCGCCAGCAGCTTGGCGGGAATTGATGAGCAGTTCTTC